A single sample is the source of the 24 T cell receptor beta chains below, sequenced in a study of response to subunit inactivated influenza vaccine. Each CDR3 protein is one row after TCRdb ran MiXCR on the RT-PCR reads. The sample records 500,000 to 550,000 distinct CDR3 sequences, roughly 7.9% being singletons. Sequencing used PBMCs from blood, obtained around 25 months after vaccination. The receptors come from a man aged 50 to 69 who received an inactivated influenza vaccine.

This clonotype was picked up many times. The gene calls are TRBV12-3 or TRBV12-4 and TRBJ1-1, with D unresolved. V lost 7 bases to trimming and J lost 2 bases, with 14 bases between them. The CDR3 extends over 14 amino acids. The CDR3 loop is CASTKGNPNTEAFF. The CDR3 nucleotides read TGTGCCAGCACCAAAGGGAACCCCAACACTGAAGCTTTCTTT.

This clonotype was counted at least ten times. The rearrangement links TRBV5-1 to TRBJ1-3; possible D gene TRBD1, 5 bases. There are 15 residues in the CDR3. Germline CDR1 and CDR2: SGHRS and YFSETQ. Trimming removed 4 bases at V and 2 bases at J, with 13 bases between. The DNA of the CDR3 is TGCGCCAGCAGCCCCGGTTCAGGGCCTGGAAACACCATATATTTT. This sequence encodes CASSPGSGPGNTIYF.

The rearrangement links TRBV7-9 to TRBJ2-3; 7 bases are shared with TRBD2. The CDR3 has 17 residues. Per the germline V gene, CDR1 is SEHNR and CDR2 is FQNEAQ (reference sequence). V shed 0 bases, J shed 4 bases, and the junction held 10 bases outside the gene matches. CDR3 region: CASSLAAVILAPDTQYF. The CDR3 region has the DNA TGTGCCAGCAGCTTAGCGGCCGTAATACTAGCGCCAGATACGCAGTATTTT.

This clonotype appeared many times. The chain couples TRBV20-1 to TRBJ2-7; 12 bases fit TRBD2. CDR1 and CDR2 (germline): DFQATT, SNEGSKA (reference sequence). There are 15 residues in the CDR3. J was trimmed by 2 bases and V by 0 bases; bases with no gene match: 2. The CDR3 region is CSARELAGGAYEQYF. Written as DNA, the CDR3 is TGCAGTGCTAGAGAACTAGCGGGAGGAGCCTACGAGCAGTACTTC.

There are many counts of this clonotype. The chain links TRBV12-3 or TRBV12-4 to TRBJ1-5, with D unclear. The CDR3 is made up of 12 amino acids. V lost 2 bases and J lost 6, with 5 bases in between. The CDR3, as DNA: TGTGCCAGCAGTTTACATAGTCAGCCCCAGCATTTT. Translated, it gives CASSLHSQPQHF.

J is TRBJ2-7 and V is TRBV3-1; tentative D call: TRBD2 (7 bases). V lost 10 bases, J lost 6 bases, and 16 bases lay in between. The CDR3 has 12 amino acids. Germline V gene sequence: CDR1 LGHDT, CDR2 YNNKEL (reference sequence). The CDR3 nucleotides are TGTGCCACGGAGGGGGGGGCCTCCGAGCAGTACTTC. The encoded protein is CATEGGASEQYF.

In the case of this clonotype: The junction departs from the called germline gene at one end, perhaps through a read error. The chain joins TRBV10-2 to TRBJ2-3, with TRBD2 matching 10 bases. Germline-derived CDR1 and CDR2 are WSHSY and SAAADI. The CDR3 spans 16 residues. CDR3 sequence (DNA): TGCGCCAGCAGGGAACTAGCGGGAACTAGCACAGATACGCAGTGTTTT. Its protein product is CASRELAGTSTDTQCF.

This clonotype was recorded at least ten times. J is TRBJ2-7 and V is TRBV6-5, with a tentative D call TRBD2 (6 bases). V lost 1 base, J lost 3 bases, and 13 bases lay in between. The CDR3 length is 15 residues. From germline, CDR1 is MNHEY and CDR2 SVGAGI. CDR3 protein: CASSYLRDSLYEQYF. For the CDR3, the DNA is TGTGCCAGCAGTTACTTGCGGGACTCCCTCTACGAGCAGTACTTC.

This chain links TRBV6-1 with TRBJ2-1, with 12 bases that match TRBD2. CDR1 is MNHNS, CDR2 SASEGT, per germline. This CDR3 is 16 amino acids long. The trim removed 5 bases at V and 4 bases at J, leaving 6 bases unmatched. CDR3: CASSPILAGGYNEQFF. The CDR3 bases are TGTGCCAGCAGTCCTATACTAGCGGGGGGATACAATGAGCAGTTCTTC.

This clonotype was seen a handful of times. The chain couples TRBV18 to TRBJ1-5; D call uncertain. The CDR3 length is 14 residues. V was shortened by 4 bases and J by 0 bases, with 7 bases between the two germline ends. Germline assignment: CDR1 KGHSH and CDR2 LQKENI. The CDR3 nucleotides are TGTGCCAGCTCACTCGAGACTAGCAATCAGCCCCAGCATTTT. Translating it yields CASSLETSNQPQHF.

The chain is built from TRBV20-1 and TRBJ1-1; a weak D match, TRBD1 (6 bases). Germline V gives CDR1 DFQATT, CDR2 SNEGSKA (reference sequence). The CDR3 runs 12 residues. The CDR3 DNA is TGCAGGGCGACCGTGGGGGGCTTAATCGCTTTCTTT. Protein: CRATVGGLIAFF.

This clonotype came up a few times. This chain uses TRBV12-3 or TRBV12-4 with TRBJ2-7; the D gene is possibly TRBD1 (6 bases). The V end lost 6 bases, the J end lost 3 bases, and 15 bases lay between the germline ends. The CDR3 has 14 amino acids. Written as DNA, the CDR3 is TGTGCCAGCAGCCCACCGGGACAACTCTACGAGCAGTACTTC. Its protein product is CASSPPGQLYEQYF.

This clonotype was counted only a few times. The rearrangement links TRBV3-1 to TRBJ1-2; D uncertain. Germline V lookup: CDR1 LGHDT, CDR2 YNNKEL (reference sequence). The CDR3 sequence is 14 residues long. The V end lost 1 base, the J end lost 8 bases, and 14 bases lay between the germline ends. The CDR3 DNA follows: TGTGCCAGCAGCCAAGGTGTGGGAAGCTCGGGCTACACCTTC. The encoded protein is CASSQGVGSSGYTF. The full variable domain, its missing parts supplied by reference TRBV3-1 and TRBJ1-2, is DTAVSQTPKYLVTQMGNDKSIKCEQNLGHDTMYWYKQDSKKFLKIMFSYNNKELIINETVPNRFSPKSPDKAHLNLHINSLELGDSAVYFCASSQGVGSSGYTFGSGTRLTVV.

CDR3 bases: TGTGCCAGCAGCGACCGGGACGCCAACCTTAGGGATACGCAGTATTTT. It yields the protein CASSDRDANLRDTQYF. The chain has TRBV7-8 and TRBJ2-3; D may correspond to TRBD1 or TRBD2 (5 bases each). V lost 5 bases and J 6 bases, leaving 21 bases between the germline ends. The CDR3 sequence is 16 residues long. Germline CDR1 is SGHVS and CDR2 is FQNEAQ.

The chain uses TRBV10-1 and TRBJ2-7, with TRBD2 identical over 11 bases. This CDR3 is built from 14 residues. Germline CDR1 reads WNHNN; CDR2 reads SYGVQD (reference sequence). The V and J ends lost 6 bases and 5 bases, in that order; junction bases with no gene match: 6. In nucleotides, the CDR3 is TGCGCCAGCAGCCCTAGCGGGGGGCCCCACGAGCAGTACTTC. Protein product: CASSPSGGPHEQYF.

This clonotype was seen a handful of times. The chain has TRBV3-1 and TRBJ2-4; no clear D. The CDR3 runs to 16 residues. Germline V gene lookup returns CDR1 LGHDT and CDR2 YNNKEL (reference sequence). Trimming pared 0 bases from V and 0 bases from J, leaving 9 bases between. CDR3 region: CASSQDWIIAKNIQYF. CDR3 sequence (DNA): TGTGCCAGCAGCCAAGATTGGATCATAGCCAAAAACATTCAGTACTTC. Full variable domain (remainder filled in from reference TRBV3-1 and TRBJ2-4): DTAVSQTPKYLVTQMGNDKSIKCEQNLGHDTMYWYKQDSKKFLKIMFSYNNKELIINETVPNRFSPKSPDKAHLNLHINSLELGDSAVYFCASSQDWIIAKNIQYFGAGTRLSVL.

The CDR3 DNA reads TGCAGTGCTCCACGAACAGGGGCGAACACTGAAGCTTTCTTT. The encoded protein is CSAPRTGANTEAFF. V gene TRBV20-1 combines with J gene TRBJ1-1, with 7 bases identical to TRBD1. Germline CDR1 reads DFQATT; CDR2 reads SNEGSKA (reference sequence). The CDR3 consists of 14 residues. Germline trimming cut 5 bases from V and 1 base from J; bases unmatched to any gene: 7.

This clonotype was found many times. This chain joins TRBV6-5 and TRBJ2-1; 9 bases are a match to TRBD1. V was clipped by 4 bases and J by 5 bases; unmatched bases: 6. The CDR3 extends over 15 amino acids. The germline gives CDR1 MNHEY, CDR2 SVGAGI. CDR3 coding DNA: TGTGCCAGCAGTTCCCCGGGGACAGGGCACAATGAGCAGTTCTTC. Amino acid sequence: CASSSPGTGHNEQFF.

This chain links TRBV2 with TRBJ2-7, with 7 bases matching TRBD2. CDR3 length: 13 residues. The V segment lost 6 bases and the J segment 5 bases; nucleotides outside the gene matches: 7. CDR1 is SNHLY and CDR2 is FYNNEI in the germline V gene. Here the CDR3 reads CASSPDTSDEQYF. The DNA for the CDR3 is TGTGCCAGCAGCCCTGATACTAGCGACGAGCAGTACTTC.

A word on this clonotype: A much larger clone sits a single nucleotide away, making a read error possible. The V call is TRBV12-3 or TRBV12-4, the J call TRBJ2-3, with no clear D. There are 14 residues in the CDR3. The CDR3 loop reads CASSLSLRTVTQYF. The CDR3 nucleotides are TGTGCCAGCAGTTTATCCTTACGCACAGTTACGCAGTATTTT.

In its sample, this clonotype was seen a few times. The chain has TRBV20-1 and TRBJ2-1; TRBD2 aligns across 12 bases. The V gene end was trimmed by 6 bases and the J gene end by 4 bases; junction bases not matched to a gene: 7. The V gene's germline CDR1 is DFQATT and CDR2 SNEGSKA (reference sequence). The CDR3 sequence is 15 residues long. The CDR3 spells CSAQTSGRVYNEQFF. Here the CDR3 DNA reads TGCAGTGCGCAGACTAGCGGGAGAGTTTACAATGAGCAGTTCTTC.

This rearrangement joins TRBV21-1 to TRBJ2-3. TRBV21-1 is recorded as a pseudogene. This CDR3 comprises 16 residues. CDR3 loop: CASRWPVGQLTDTQYF. The DNA of the CDR3 is TGTGCCAGCCGATGGCCGGTCGGGCAGCTCACAGATACGCAGTATTTT.

This clonotype was recorded many times. This chain connects TRBV5-4 to TRBJ2-1; D gene uncertain. With 4 bases removed from V and 7 bases from J, the gap between germline ends came to 15 bases. There are 14 residues in the CDR3. Germline-derived CDR1 and CDR2 are SGHNT and YYREEE (reference sequence). Here the CDR3 DNA reads TGTGCCAGCAGCCCCCACCCTGGTAGTAATGAGCAGTTCTTC. Protein: CASSPHPGSNEQFF.

The chain links TRBV15 to TRBJ2-2; D is uncertain. Trimming shortened V by 4 bases and J by 2 bases, and 14 bases separated the two germline ends. CDR1 and CDR2 (germline): LNHNV, YYDKDF (reference sequence). This CDR3 is built from 16 residues. The CDR3 spells CATSMPRTGNTGELFF. CDR3 DNA sequence: TGTGCCACCAGCATGCCCCGGACGGGTAACACCGGGGAGCTGTTTTTT.